These 21 T cell receptor beta chains originate from one sample sequenced in a study of identical twins. TCRdb ran MiXCR on the 5' RACE reads and lists one entry per CDR3 protein. The sample yields roughly 280,000 distinct CDR3 sequences, around 9.7% seen once. This same sample was also taken into another study, of yellow fever vaccine responses in identical twins.

The sample was CD8+ T cells sorted from blood. These receptors all stem from a woman in her late teens or twenties in good health.

The CDR3 DNA follows: TGCAGTGCTCCACAGGGCGCCTACGAGCAGTACTTC. Protein sequence: CSAPQGAYEQYF. This sequence joins TRBV20-1 and TRBJ2-7; TRBD1 might be the D (6 bases). Trimming pared 5 bases from V and 2 bases from J, leaving 10 bases between. CDR3 length: 12 amino acids. The germline gives CDR1 DFQATT, CDR2 SNEGSKA (reference sequence).

This clonotype was detected a few times. The genes are TRBV6-4 and TRBJ2-7, with 8 nucleotides matching TRBD2. The CDR3 sequence is 16 residues long. J gave up 2 bases and V 2 bases, and 8 bases lay outside the gene matches. Germline CDR1 and CDR2: MRHNA and SNTAGT. This CDR3 is CASSDPSGGTAYEQYF. The CDR3 DNA follows: TGTGCCAGCAGTGACCCAAGCGGGGGCACAGCCTACGAGCAGTACTTC.

Only a few counts were recorded for this clonotype. The V and J genes are TRBV7-8 and TRBJ2-7; perhaps D is TRBD1 or TRBD2 (5 bases each). The CDR3 is 13 amino acids. Germline lookup yields CDR1 SGHVS and CDR2 FQNEAQ. Between the trimmed V and J ends, which lost 8 bases and 0 bases, there was a span of 11 bases. The CDR3 region is CASGAEVSYEQYF. The CDR3 coding sequence is TGTGCCAGCGGGGCGGAGGTCTCCTACGAGCAGTACTTC.

The rearrangement links TRBV5-6 to TRBJ2-7; 9 bases match TRBD1. Trimming cost V 4 bases and J 1 base; bases outside gene matches: 9. Looked up from germline, CDR1 is SGHDT and CDR2 is YYEEEE. The CDR3 consists of 16 residues. For the CDR3, the DNA is TGTGCCAGCAGCCACTCGGGGACAGGGATGTCCTACGAGCAGTACTTC. Translated, it gives CASSHSGTGMSYEQYF.

The chain couples TRBV9 to TRBJ2-3; D remains unclear. CDR1 is SGDLS and CDR2 is YYNGEE in the germline V gene. V was clipped by 2 bases and J by 6 bases, with 10 bases between them. The CDR3 spans 13 residues. The CDR3: CASSVTVIDTQYF. The CDR3 DNA reads TGTGCCAGCAGCGTGACGGTCATCGATACGCAGTATTTT.

The chain recombines TRBV3-1 with TRBJ2-6; the D is unclear. The V end was cut by 1 base, the J end by 1 base, with 8 bases between. Per the germline V gene, CDR1 is LGHDT and CDR2 is YNNKEL (reference sequence). This CDR3 spans 16 amino acids. The CDR3 reads CASSQGLGSGANVLTF. The CDR3 DNA reads TGTGCCAGCAGCCAAGGGTTGGGATCTGGGGCCAACGTCCTGACTTTC.

The CDR3 DNA reads as TGTGCCAGCAGCTCCACAGGGGAGGCTGAAAAACTGTTTTTT. It encodes CASSSTGEAEKLFF. V is TRBV7-9 and J is TRBJ1-4; TRBD1 matches at 7 bases. This CDR3 has 14 amino acids. Germline values: CDR1 SEHNR, CDR2 FQNEAQ (reference sequence). The V gene end was trimmed by 4 bases and the J gene end by 7 bases; junction bases not matched to a gene: 6.

The chain recombines TRBV15 with TRBJ2-3, with TRBD2 as a possible D gene (5 bases). The CDR3 consists of 15 residues. From germline, CDR1 is LNHNV and CDR2 YYDKDF (reference sequence). Trimming left V 0 bases short and J 4 bases short, with 11 bases between. CDR3 coding DNA: TGTGCCACCAGCAGAGAATTCGGTAGCGCAGATACGCAGTATTTT. This sequence encodes CATSREFGSADTQYF.

This clonotype came up many times. V gene TRBV7-2 combines with J gene TRBJ2-7; the D gene is possibly TRBD2 (5 bases). Germline CDR1 and CDR2: SGHTA and FQGNSA. Trimming removed 6 bases from V and 3 bases from J, with 18 bases in between. This CDR3 contains 15 residues. CDR3 bases: TGTGCCAGCAGTTCAACAACCTCACTAGGCTACGAGCAGTACTTC. Translating it yields CASSSTTSLGYEQYF.

This clonotype occurred a few times. The V and J genes are TRBV7-9 and TRBJ2-7, with 7 bases identical to TRBD1. This CDR3 has 15 residues. V shed 4 bases and J 5 bases; nucleotides not matched to a gene: 11. The germline V gene has CDR1 SEHNR and CDR2 FQNEAQ (reference sequence). As DNA, the CDR3 is TGTGCCAGCAGCTCCCCGACAGGGATGAGAAACGAGCAGTACTTC. The encoded protein is CASSSPTGMRNEQYF.

This chain connects TRBV3-1 to TRBJ2-5, with unresolved D. The CDR3 is 13 amino acids. Germline V gives CDR1 LGHDT, CDR2 YNNKEL (reference sequence). Trimming took 2 bases from V and 5 from J, leaving 9 bases between them. CDR3 in amino acids: CASSQLQDETQYF. CDR3 sequence (DNA): TGTGCCAGCAGCCAACTTCAGGACGAGACCCAGTACTTC.

The chain combines TRBV24-1 with TRBJ1-2; perhaps TRBD1 as D (5 bases). The V gene's germline CDR1 is KGHDR and CDR2 SFDVKD. This CDR3 region has 15 residues. V gave up 4 bases and J gave up 4 bases, with 15 bases separating them. CDR3 sequence: CATSEPTGTGYGYTF. CDR3 DNA: TGTGCCACCAGTGAGCCCACCGGGACGGGCTATGGCTACACCTTC.

Ten or more counts support this clonotype. The rearrangement links TRBV24-1 to TRBJ1-1, with no clear D. CDR1 is KGHDR, CDR2 SFDVKD, per germline. This CDR3 contains 13 residues. V was trimmed by 5 bases and J by 5 bases, leaving 11 bases between them. The DNA for the CDR3 is TGTGCCACCAGTGCAGGTCCTCGAACTGAAGCTTTCTTT. This codes for CATSAGPRTEAFF.

Comment on this clonotype: A read error may produce the germline difference seen at one junction end. The V call is TRBV20-1, the J call TRBJ1-2; D remains unclear. The CDR3 runs 8 residues. Looked up from germline, CDR1 is DFQATT and CDR2 is SNEGSKA (reference sequence). The CDR3 DNA sequence: TGCAGTGCTATTAGACTACCTTTC. It is translated as CSAIRLPF.

Worth noting for this clonotype: A read error is possible here, since a much larger clone lies one base away. The genes are TRBV28 and TRBJ2-2; 12 positions match TRBD1. Germline lookup yields CDR1 MDHEN and CDR2 SYDVKM. The length of the CDR3 is 17 residues. DNA of the CDR3: TGTGCCAGCAGTCCGTGGGACAGGGGGCTTAAAGGCGGGGAGCTGGTTTTT. Translating gives CASSPWDRGLKGGELVF.

The chain links TRBV19 to TRBJ1-1; no definite D call. Germline CDR1 and CDR2: LNHDA and SQIVND (reference sequence). The CDR3 runs 12 residues. V shed 3 bases and J shed 5 bases, with 7 bases lying between them. The CDR3 DNA follows: TGTGCCAGTAGTATTGGTCAGACTGAAGCTTTCTTT. Amino acid sequence: CASSIGQTEAFF. Drawing the rest from reference TRBV19 and TRBJ1-1, the complete variable domain is DGGITQSPKYLFRKEGQNVTLSCEQNLNHDAMYWYRQDPGQGLRLIYYSQIVNDFQKGDIAEGYSVSREKKESFPLTVTSAQKNPTAFYLCASSIGQTEAFFGQGTRLTVV.

This clonotype was detected only a few times. The V gene is TRBV11-3, the J gene TRBJ2-7; D possibly corresponds to TRBD2 (5 bases). The CDR3 has 15 amino acids. Per germline, CDR1 SGHNT and CDR2 YENEEA. V shed 1 base and J shed 2 bases, with 12 bases lying between them. The CDR3 spells CASSLGGEAPYEQYF. The DNA of the CDR3 is TGTGCCAGCAGCTTAGGGGGAGAAGCCCCCTACGAGCAGTACTTC.

Ten or more counts support this clonotype. The genes are TRBV21-1 and TRBJ2-7; TRBD2, the D gene given by the table, was not confirmed from the DNA. TRBV21-1 is marked as a pseudogene. The CDR3 is 16 residues long. In DNA form, the CDR3 reads TGTGCCAGCAGCGCGACCGGGACTAGCGGGAGTAACGAGCAGTACTTC. As protein: CASSATGTSGSNEQYF.

This clonotype was seen a few times. The gene calls are TRBV7-3 and TRBJ2-3, with no clear D. CDR1 and CDR2 (germline): SGHTA, FQGTGA. This CDR3 has 14 amino acids. V lost 1 base to trimming and J lost 2 bases, with 7 bases between them. Here the CDR3 reads CASSLIGFTDTQYF. In nucleotides, the CDR3 is TGTGCCAGCAGCTTAATAGGGTTCACAGATACGCAGTATTTT. Using reference TRBV7-3 and TRBJ2-3 for the parts outside the CDR3, the full variable domain is GAGVSQTPSNKVTEKGKYVELRCDPISGHTALYWYRQSLGQGPEFLIYFQGTGAADDSGLPNDRFFAVRPEGSVSTLKIQRTERGDSAVYLCASSLIGFTDTQYFGPGTRLTVL.

The gene calls are TRBV4-1 and TRBJ1-5; D not resolved. The CDR3 runs to 13 residues. Germline values: CDR1 MGHRA, CDR2 YSYEKL. V was clipped by 0 bases and J by 7 bases, with 7 bases between them. The CDR3 nucleotides read TGCGCCAGCAGCCAAGATGGGGTCCAGCCCCAGCATTTT. As protein: CASSQDGVQPQHF.

At least ten counts were recorded for this clonotype. Written as DNA, the CDR3 is TGTGCCAGCAGCGTCTACATGGATACGCAGTATTTT. Translated, it gives CASSVYMDTQYF. This sequence joins TRBV9 and TRBJ2-3; D not certain. CDR1 is SGDLS and CDR2 is YYNGEE in the germline V gene. This CDR3 contains 12 residues. The germline V and J ends were trimmed by 2 bases and 6 bases, with 7 bases remaining between them. The variable domain in full, with the rest retrieved from reference TRBV9 and TRBJ2-3, is DSGVTQTPKHLITATGQRVTLRCSPRSGDLSVYWYQQSLDQGLQFLIQYYNGEERAKGNILERFSAQQFPDLHSELNLSSLELGDSALYFCASSVYMDTQYFGPGTRLTVL.